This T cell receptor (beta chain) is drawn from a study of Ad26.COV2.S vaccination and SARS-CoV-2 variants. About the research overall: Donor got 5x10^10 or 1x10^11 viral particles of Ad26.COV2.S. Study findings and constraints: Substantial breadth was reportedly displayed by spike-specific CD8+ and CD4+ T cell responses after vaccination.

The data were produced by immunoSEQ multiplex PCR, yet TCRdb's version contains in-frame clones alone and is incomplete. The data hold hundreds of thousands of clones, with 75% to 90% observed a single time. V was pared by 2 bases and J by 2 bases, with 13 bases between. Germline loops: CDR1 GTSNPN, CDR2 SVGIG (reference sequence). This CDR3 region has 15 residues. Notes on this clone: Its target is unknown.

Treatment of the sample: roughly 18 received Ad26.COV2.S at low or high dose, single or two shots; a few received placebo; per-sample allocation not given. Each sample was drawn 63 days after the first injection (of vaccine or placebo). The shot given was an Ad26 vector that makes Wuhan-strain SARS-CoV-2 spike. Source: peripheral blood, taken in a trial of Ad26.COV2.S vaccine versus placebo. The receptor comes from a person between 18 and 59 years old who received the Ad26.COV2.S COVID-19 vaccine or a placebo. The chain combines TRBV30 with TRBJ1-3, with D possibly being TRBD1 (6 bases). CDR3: CAWSSGRGPGNTIYF. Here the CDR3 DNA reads TGTGCCTGGAGTTCGGGCAGGGGACCTGGAAACACCATATATTTT.